This entry lists 23 T cell receptor beta chains sequenced from one sample in a study of coeliac disease. No antigen is known for these receptors. Study-wide findings and caveats: Lower clonality than controls marked TRB and TRG repertoires from active celiac intraepithelial and lamina propria samples.

This table comes from immunoSEQ multiplex PCR, and its TCRdb copy is limited to in-frame clones, with some not included. The sample lists under 4,500 clones; just over 60% were seen once. Source material: intraepithelial lymphocytes from the gut. The receptors stem from a man aged 65 to 85 with active celiac disease.

This clone was seen a few times. The chain carries TRBV18 and TRBJ2-3; TRBD2 agrees at 9 bases. The junction had 2 bases not matched to a gene; V was cut back by 3 bases and J by 4 bases. The CDR3 is 14 residues long. Germline lookup yields CDR1 KGHSH and CDR2 LQKENI. CDR3 amino acids: CASSPRTSADTQYF. CDR3 nucleotide sequence: TGTGCCAGCTCACCCCGGACTAGCGCAGATACGCAGTATTTT.

The chain has TRBV27 and TRBJ2-1; 7 bases are a match to TRBD2. Trimming cost V 5 bases and J 0 bases; bases outside gene matches: 4. The CDR3 consists of 15 residues. Germline assignment: CDR1 MNHEY and CDR2 SMNVEV (reference sequence). The CDR3: CASSPSGDSYNEQFF. The CDR3 DNA reads TGTGCCAGCAGTCCAAGCGGGGACTCCTACAATGAGCAGTTCTTC.

The V gene is TRBV27, the J gene TRBJ2-7, with D maybe TRBD1 (8 bases). The CDR3 is 15 residues long. Germline V gene data show CDR1 as MNHEY and CDR2 as SMNVEV (reference sequence). V shed 5 bases and J shed 6 bases, with 20 bases lying between them. CDR3 amino acids: CASSPTGGVLGEQYF. CDR3 sequence (DNA): TGTGCCAGCAGTCCCACAGGGGGGGTGTTAGGCGAGCAGTACTTC.

In the case of this clone: A read error is possible here, since a much larger clone lies one base away. V is TRBV30 and J is TRBJ1-4; 7 positions match TRBD1. The CDR3 loop spans 13 amino acids. Germline assignment: CDR1 GTSNPN and CDR2 SVGIG (reference sequence). The CDR3 DNA reads TGTGCCTGGGAGACAGGGAACTCTGAAAAACTGCTTTTT. Protein sequence: CAWETGNSEKLLF. The full variable domain, completed using reference TRBV30 and TRBJ1-4, is SQTIHQWPATLVQPVGSPLSLECTVEGTSNPNLYWYRQAAGRGLQLLFYSVGIGQISSEVPQNLSASRPQDRQFILSSKKLLLSDSGFYLCAWETGNSEKLLFGSGTQLSVL.

The rearrangement links TRBV28 to TRBJ1-1; TRBD1 matches at 7 bases. The ends lost 6 bases at V and 0 bases at J; junction bases unmatched: 7. This CDR3 is built from 15 residues. The V gene's germline CDR1 is MDHEN and CDR2 SYDVKM. CDR3 bases: TGTGCCAGCAGCCCTAGAACAGGGGTGAACACTGAAGCTTTCTTT. It specifies CASSPRTGVNTEAFF. Variable domain in full (rest from reference TRBV28 and TRBJ1-1): DVKVTQSSRYLVKRTGEKVFLECVQDMDHENMFWYRQDPGLGLRLIYFSYDVKMKEKGDIPEGYSVSREKKERFSLILESASTNQTSMYLCASSPRTGVNTEAFFGQGTRLTVV.

In this sample, this clone turned up a few times. The V gene is TRBV29-1, the J gene TRBJ2-6; D not resolved. V gave up 4 bases and J gave up 2 bases, with 6 bases separating them. CDR3 length equals 13 residues. CDR1 and CDR2 (germline): SQVTM, ANQGSEA. In DNA form, the CDR3 reads TGCAGCGTTGCGACTGCTGGGGCCAACGTCCTGACTTTC. Its protein product is CSVATAGANVLTF.

The genes are TRBV9 and TRBJ2-7; D is possibly TRBD2 (5 bases). The ends were cut back, 0 bases at V and 4 bases at J, with 8 bases in the middle. Germline V gene lookup returns CDR1 SGDLS and CDR2 YYNGEE. This CDR3 is 13 amino acids long. CDR3 loop: CASSVVPGYEQYF. The CDR3 DNA sequence: TGTGCCAGCAGCGTAGTACCGGGGTACGAGCAGTACTTC.

This clone was seen only a few times. The chain has TRBV28 and TRBJ2-7, with D possibly TRBD2 on 6 matching bases. The CDR3 has 13 amino acids. Germline loops: CDR1 MDHEN, CDR2 SYDVKM. V lost 3 bases, J lost 5 bases, and 11 bases lay in between. CDR3 in amino acids: CASSFPPGDEQYF. As DNA, the CDR3 is TGTGCCAGCAGTTTCCCCCCGGGGGACGAGCAGTACTTC.

The rearrangement links TRBV18 to TRBJ2-1, with 8 bases fitting TRBD1. J was trimmed by 12 bases and V by 4 bases; bases with no gene match: 2. Germline CDR1 KGHSH, CDR2 LQKENI. This CDR3 region has 11 residues. The CDR3 nucleotides read TGTGCCAGCTCACAAGGACAGGGGCAGTTCTTC. It yields the protein CASSQGQGQFF.

In the case of this clone: One end of the junction fails to match germline, which may point to a read error. This rearrangement joins TRBV6-1 to TRBJ2-2; 8 bases match TRBD2. CDR1 MNHNS and CDR2 SASEGT come from the germline V gene. The CDR3 contains 14 residues. The CDR3 protein is CASESGSNSGELFF. The DNA of the CDR3 is TGTGCCAGCGAAAGCGGGAGTAACAGCGGGGAGCTGTTTTTT.

The rearrangement uses TRBV7-9 and TRBJ2-3; 8 bases are shared with TRBD1. The CDR3 totals 15 residues. Germline V gene sequence: CDR1 SEHNR, CDR2 FQNEAQ (reference sequence). The J segment lost 5 bases and the V segment lost 5 bases, leaving 9 bases of the junction unmatched. The chain's CDR3 is CASSMQGALGDTQYF. In DNA, the CDR3 is TGTGCCAGCAGCATGCAGGGGGCTTTGGGAGATACGCAGTATTTT.

The chain combines TRBV6-4 with TRBJ2-1; 8 positions match TRBD2. J gave up 6 bases and V 0 bases, and 10 bases lay outside the gene matches. Germline V gene sequence: CDR1 MRHNA, CDR2 SNTAGT. CDR3 length: 17 amino acids. Here the CDR3 reads CASSDSPGLGFANEQFF. Here the CDR3 DNA reads TGTGCCAGCAGTGACTCCCCGGGACTAGGCTTCGCCAATGAGCAGTTCTTC.

This clone was found once. The chain couples TRBV30 to TRBJ2-2, with 9 bases that match TRBD1. The germline CDR1 and CDR2 sequences are GTSNPN and SVGIG (reference sequence). V shed 3 bases, J shed 4 bases, and the junction held 12 bases outside the gene matches. This CDR3 region has 17 residues. This chain's CDR3 is CAWRRPQGASTTGELFF. The CDR3 DNA reads TGTGCCTGGAGAAGACCACAGGGGGCTTCGACCACCGGGGAGCTGTTTTTT.

This chain uses TRBV7-9 with TRBJ1-2; 7 bases match TRBD1. V shed 5 bases, J shed 8 bases, and the junction held 14 bases outside the gene matches. This CDR3 contains 15 residues. Germline-derived CDR1 and CDR2 are SEHNR and FQNEAQ (reference sequence). The CDR3 coding sequence is TGTGCCAGCAGCACTTTGACAGGGTTTAAGGACGGCTACACCTTC. This sequence encodes CASSTLTGFKDGYTF.

This chain joins TRBV28 and TRBJ2-1, with 12 bases fitting TRBD2. V lost 3 bases, J lost 8 bases, and 5 bases stayed unmatched. CDR1 is MDHEN, CDR2 SYDVKM, per germline. CDR3 size: 15 residues. The CDR3 sequence: CASSFVLAGGDEQFF. DNA for the CDR3: TGTGCCAGCAGTTTTGTACTAGCGGGAGGCGATGAGCAGTTCTTC.

In its sample, this clone was seen once. V and J are TRBV7-3 and TRBJ2-3; 7 bases agree with TRBD2. CDR3 length: 15 residues. Germline V CDR1 and CDR2: SGHTA, FQGTGA. The junction had 5 bases not matched to a gene; V was cut back by 3 bases and J by 2 bases. CDR3: CASSLSGTITDTQYF. The DNA for the CDR3 is TGTGCCAGCAGCTTGTCCGGGACTATCACAGATACGCAGTATTTT. Looking up the rest from reference TRBV7-3 and TRBJ2-3 gives the full variable domain: GAGVSQTPSNKVTEKGKYVELRCDPISGHTALYWYRQSLGQGPEFLIYFQGTGAADDSGLPNDRFFAVRPEGSVSTLKIQRTERGDSAVYLCASSLSGTITDTQYFGPGTRLTVL.

This clone was seen only a few times. This rearrangement joins TRBV29-1 to TRBJ2-3; 8 bases match TRBD2. J lost 6 bases, V lost 7 bases, and 15 bases had no gene match. Germline V gene lookup returns CDR1 SQVTM and CDR2 ANQGSEA. The CDR3 spans 15 residues. The CDR3 sequence: CSGTLAAKPVDTQYF. CDR3 nucleotides: TGCAGCGGTACACTAGCGGCAAAACCCGTTGATACGCAGTATTTT.

The chain couples TRBV6-1 to TRBJ2-6; possibly TRBD2 for D (5 bases). The CDR3 totals 14 residues. Trimming left V 8 bases short and J 1 base short, with 9 bases between. CDR1 is MNHNS and CDR2 is SASEGT in the germline V gene. CDR3 residues: CASYRGSGANVLTF. For the CDR3, the DNA is TGTGCCAGCTATCGGGGATCTGGGGCCAACGTCCTGACTTTC.

The V call is TRBV28, the J call TRBJ1-3, with 12 bases fitting TRBD1. CDR3 size: 14 residues. V lost 8 bases to trimming and J lost 4 bases; unmatched junction nucleotides: 3. CDR1 is MDHEN and CDR2 is SYDVKM in the germline V gene. This CDR3 reads CASWDRGQGNTIYF. As DNA, the CDR3 is TGTGCCAGCTGGGACAGGGGGCAAGGAAACACCATATATTTT.

The chain is built from TRBV4-1 and TRBJ2-7; 15 bases align to TRBD2. This CDR3 has 16 residues. Trimming took 1 base from V and 2 from J; bases not matched to a gene: 0. The germline CDR1 and CDR2 sequences are MGHRA and YSYEKL. DNA for the CDR3: TGCGCCAGCAGCCAAGGGACTAGCGGGAGGGCCTACGAGCAGTACTTC. Translated, it gives CASSQGTSGRAYEQYF.

The rearrangement links TRBV11-1 to TRBJ1-1; 10 bases align to TRBD1. The CDR3 is made up of 18 amino acids. J was trimmed by 5 bases and V by 5 bases; bases with no gene match: 17. From germline, CDR1 is SGHAT and CDR2 FQDESV (reference sequence). Written as DNA, the CDR3 is TGTGCCAGCAGCCTTTCTCCGGGACAGGGGCTCGGTGGGACTGAAGCTTTCTTT. This codes for CASSLSPGQGLGGTEAFF.

In its sample, this clone was seen a few times. The chain is built from TRBV5-4 and TRBJ2-2; perhaps TRBD2 as D (6 bases). V lost 4 bases and J lost 4, with 14 bases in between. This CDR3 contains 15 residues. Per the germline V gene, CDR1 is SGHNT and CDR2 is YYREEE (reference sequence). CDR3 DNA: TGTGCCAGCAGCGTTGGAGGGCCGGTCACCGGGGAGCTGTTTTTT. Translation: CASSVGGPVTGELFF.

The rearrangement uses TRBV29-1 and TRBJ2-7; 11 bases are shared with TRBD1. Germline assignment: CDR1 SQVTM and CDR2 ANQGSEA. The V segment lost 7 bases and the J segment 4 bases; nucleotides outside the gene matches: 6. The CDR3 extends over 13 amino acids. For the CDR3, the DNA is TGCAGCGCCACTGGACAGGGGGCGTACGAGCAGTACTTC. This gives the protein CSATGQGAYEQYF.